A single sample gave rise to the 6 T cell receptor beta chains below, sequenced in a study of T cell repertoires in cytomegalovirus infection (dated 2019 in TCRdb). TCRdb names Illumina HiSeq 1500 as the instrument used. The public reads were reanalyzed by TCRdb: fastp trimming at Q25, MiXCR alignment, in-frame beta chains only. Rows are unified per CDR3 protein, each entry keeping the most common DNA and genes. This sample holds 110,000 to 150,000 distinct CDR3 sequences; about 6.1% were observed only once. The biggest ten clones account for about 20% of the sample. The sequenced sample consisted of PBMCs. These receptor sequences come from a human donor in good health (CMV status not recorded). Some clones in this sample may be carry-over from other donors' samples.

This clonotype was observed many times. The rearrangement uses TRBV2 and TRBJ1-2; D not resolved. The CDR3 has 15 residues. Per the germline V gene, CDR1 is SNHLY and CDR2 is FYNNEI. V was shortened by 7 bases and J by 1 base, with 16 bases between the two germline ends. CDR3 loop: CASMRPETINYGYTF. The CDR3 region has the DNA TGTGCCAGCATGAGGCCAGAGACGATTAACTATGGCTACACCTTC.

This clonotype has at least ten counts. V is TRBV7-2 and J is TRBJ2-3; TRBD2 agrees at 16 bases. This CDR3 spans 18 amino acids. J was trimmed by 10 bases and V by 2 bases; bases with no gene match: 12. CDR1 is SGHTA, CDR2 FQGNSA, per germline. The CDR3 DNA is TGTGCCAGCAGCTTACTCTCGGGACTAGCGGGGGGGCAACCGGCGCAGTATTTT. Its protein product is CASSLLSGLAGGQPAQYF.

The chain joins TRBV6-2 or TRBV6-3 to TRBJ2-2; D call uncertain. In germline, CDR1 is MNHEY, CDR2 SVGEGT. CDR3 length: 14 amino acids. V shed 2 bases and J shed 2 bases, with 6 bases lying between them. The CDR3 sequence is CASSYGPNTGELFF. As DNA, the CDR3 is TGTGCCAGCAGTTACGGTCCTAACACCGGGGAGCTGTTTTTT.

A few counts support this clonotype. This chain joins TRBV4-3 and TRBJ2-1; unclear D gene. The length of the CDR3 is 14 residues. V dropped 2 bases and J dropped 9 bases, with 14 bases sitting between them. Per the germline V gene, CDR1 is LGHNA and CDR2 is YSLEER. Here the CDR3 DNA reads TGCGCCAGCAGCCAACCCCGTCCTGAGGCTGAGCAGTTCTTC. Its translation is CASSQPRPEAEQFF.

The genes are TRBV10-1 and TRBJ2-3, with 10 bases lining up with TRBD1. The CDR3 spans 12 residues. From germline, CDR1 is WNHNN and CDR2 SYGVQD (reference sequence). Losses at the gene ends were 8 bases for V and 4 bases for J; bases not matched to a gene: 0. CDR3 sequence reads: CASGTGADTQYF. CDR3 bases: TGCGCCAGCGGGACAGGGGCAGATACGCAGTATTTT.

This clonotype appeared a few times. The rearrangement joins TRBV15 to TRBJ1-4; no firm D call. The CDR3 runs 14 residues. The germline V gene encodes CDR1 LNHNV and CDR2 YYDKDF (reference sequence). V lost 1 base, J lost 8 bases, and 11 bases lay in between. The CDR3 DNA reads as TGTGCCACCAGCAGAGCGGGCCGCCTGGAAAAACTGTTTTTT. This sequence encodes CATSRAGRLEKLFF.